The 26 T cell receptor beta chains below come from one sample, sequenced in a study of T-cell memory formation after mild COVID-19. TCRdb recomputed calls from the 5' RACE reads with MiXCR, one row per CDR3 protein. In the table there are around 470,000 distinct CDR3 sequences, around 19% of which are singletons. The sequenced material came from PBMCs or a T cell subset sorted from them (not recorded which). The receptors stem from an adult woman who had mild COVID-19 (a few samples of this study predate the infection). Cell type and time point are not known.

This clonotype was recorded a few times. The chain has TRBV27 and TRBJ1-2; D gene unclear. There are 15 residues in the CDR3. Germline V gene data show CDR1 as MNHEY and CDR2 as SMNVEV (reference sequence). Trimming shortened V by 3 bases and J by 0 bases, and 11 bases separated the two germline ends. Here the CDR3 reads CASSLQAGTNYGYTF. CDR3 sequence (DNA): TGTGCCAGCAGTTTGCAGGCGGGAACTAACTATGGCTACACCTTC.

The chain combines TRBV7-9 with TRBJ1-2; TRBD1 matches 12 bases. CDR1 is SEHNR, CDR2 FQNEAQ, per germline (reference sequence). This CDR3 is built from 15 residues. V shed 5 bases and J 8 bases; nucleotides not matched to a gene: 9. The CDR3 spells CASSPRDRGQEGYTF. The CDR3 DNA is TGTGCCAGCAGCCCTCGGGACAGGGGGCAGGAGGGCTACACCTTC.

The sample holds a few counts of this clonotype. The rearrangement links TRBV10-3 to TRBJ2-7; no clear D. This CDR3 spans 14 amino acids. Trimming cost V 3 bases and J 6 bases, with 15 bases left between them. In germline, CDR1 is ENHRY, CDR2 SYGVKD. CDR3 loop: CAISEHGGLGEQYF. Written as DNA, the CDR3 is TGTGCCATCAGTGAACATGGCGGTCTCGGCGAGCAGTACTTC.

This clonotype has a handful of counts. This sequence joins TRBV6-5 and TRBJ1-2, with a tentative D call TRBD1 (6 bases). Per the germline V gene, CDR1 is MNHEY and CDR2 is SVGAGI. This CDR3 contains 13 residues. Between the trimmed V and J ends, which lost 5 bases and 4 bases, there was a span of 11 bases. The CDR3 loop reads CASSGTTAYGYTF. CDR3 DNA: TGTGCCAGCAGTGGGACAACCGCCTATGGCTACACCTTC.

This clonotype has only a few counts. The genes are TRBV6-5 and TRBJ1-6, with TRBD1 identical over 8 bases. Trimming removed 6 bases from V and 2 bases from J; junction bases left unmatched: 6. Germline CDR1 reads MNHEY; CDR2 reads SVGAGI. This CDR3 is built from 16 residues. The chain's CDR3 is CASSLGQGAYNSPLHF. The CDR3 DNA reads as TGTGCCAGCAGCCTCGGACAGGGCGCCTATAATTCACCCCTCCACTTT.

This clonotype showed up just a few times. This rearrangement joins TRBV5-6 to TRBJ2-7; D remains unclear. Trimming took off 2 bases at V and 2 bases at J, with 11 bases between the two ends. CDR3 size: 14 residues. The V gene's germline CDR1 is SGHDT and CDR2 YYEEEE. CDR3 protein: CASSFGRPTYEQYF. CDR3 sequence (DNA): TGTGCCAGCAGCTTTGGACGCCCAACCTACGAGCAGTACTTC.

This clonotype has a handful of counts. The chain couples TRBV4-1 to TRBJ1-1, with D tentatively TRBD1 (5 bases). V lost 0 bases to trimming and J lost 0 bases, with 14 bases between them. The CDR3 consists of 17 residues. The germline gives CDR1 MGHRA, CDR2 YSYEKL. As DNA, the CDR3 is TGCGCCAGCAGCCAAGATCCCCCCGCAGGGTTGAACACTGAAGCTTTCTTT. The encoded protein is CASSQDPPAGLNTEAFF.

The CDR3 is CSARDPREGYNEQFF. DNA for the CDR3: TGCAGTGCTAGAGATCCGAGGGAGGGCTACAATGAGCAGTTCTTC. This chain connects TRBV20-1 to TRBJ2-1; 7 bases are shared with TRBD2. The CDR3 length is 15 residues. Losses at the gene ends were 0 bases for V and 3 bases for J; bases not matched to a gene: 5. Germline V gene lookup returns CDR1 DFQATT and CDR2 SNEGSKA (reference sequence).

The DNA of the CDR3 is TGCGCCAGCAGCTTGGCCGGGACAGGCCTTACAGATACGCAGTATTTT. This translates into CASSLAGTGLTDTQYF. The chain links TRBV5-1 to TRBJ2-3; 8 bases fit TRBD1. CDR1 and CDR2 (germline): SGHRS, YFSETQ. The trim removed 0 bases at V and 3 bases at J, leaving 6 bases unmatched. The CDR3 length is 16 residues.

The rearrangement joins TRBV19 to TRBJ1-1; TRBD1 might be the D (6 bases). In germline, CDR1 is LNHDA, CDR2 SQIVND (reference sequence). The CDR3 totals 13 residues. The V gene lost 8 bases and the J gene lost 4 bases, with 14 bases spanning the gap. The CDR3 reads CASRLDRTTEAFF. CDR3 bases: TGTGCCAGTCGACTCGACAGGACCACTGAAGCTTTCTTT.

V and J are TRBV20-1 and TRBJ1-2, with TRBD1 as a possible D gene (6 bases). Germline CDR1 and CDR2: DFQATT and SNEGSKA (reference sequence). The CDR3 loop spans 13 amino acids. Trimming cost V 4 bases and J 0 bases, with 9 bases left between them. The CDR3 region is CSAKDRANYGYTF. For the CDR3, the DNA is TGCAGTGCTAAGGACAGAGCTAACTATGGCTACACCTTC.

The chain is built from TRBV29-1 and TRBJ2-1, with D perhaps being TRBD1 or TRBD2 (5 bases each). Germline V gene data show CDR1 as SQVTM and CDR2 as ANQGSEA. V lost 7 bases, J lost 6 bases, and 22 bases lay in between. The CDR3 spans 15 residues. CDR3 loop: CSAAGGTKRPNEQFF. In DNA, the CDR3 is TGCAGCGCCGCGGGTGGGACCAAGCGACCCAATGAGCAGTTCTTC.

The CDR3 DNA reads TGTGCCAGCAGGACCCGATTGGGGGCAAGCGGCGGCTACACCTTC. Translating it yields CASRTRLGASGGYTF. The chain recombines TRBV28 with TRBJ1-2; TRBD1 might be the D (6 bases). Trimming removed 6 bases at V and 8 bases at J, with 22 bases between. Germline V gene sequence: CDR1 MDHEN, CDR2 SYDVKM. The CDR3 covers 15 residues.

This clonotype was detected a few times. The chain employs TRBV7-6 and TRBJ2-1, with 12 nucleotides matching TRBD1. CDR1 and CDR2 from the germline V gene are SGHVS and FNYEAQ. This CDR3 region has 16 residues. With 5 bases clipped from V and 4 bases from J, the junction kept 6 bases outside the gene matches. This chain's CDR3 is CASSTPGQGAYNEQFF. The CDR3 coding sequence is TGTGCCAGCAGCACCCCGGGACAGGGGGCTTACAATGAGCAGTTCTTC.

The rearrangement joins TRBV9 to TRBJ2-1; TRBD1 matches 10 bases. Germline V lookup: CDR1 SGDLS, CDR2 YYNGEE. After removal of 4 bases from V and 7 bases from J, the junction contained 5 bases not matched to a gene. This CDR3 comprises 14 residues. The CDR3 protein is CASSPDRGKNEQFF. Here the CDR3 DNA reads TGTGCCAGCAGCCCGGACAGGGGGAAAAATGAGCAGTTCTTC.

This clonotype was seen only a few times. The V call is TRBV20-1, the J call TRBJ1-1; D gene ambiguous. Germline CDR1 reads DFQATT; CDR2 reads SNEGSKA (reference sequence). The CDR3 totals 13 residues. Between the trimmed V and J ends, which lost 3 bases and 0 bases, there was a span of 8 bases. CDR3 residues: CSARRTLNTEAFF. The CDR3 DNA is TGCAGTGCTAGGCGTACCCTGAACACTGAAGCTTTCTTT.

The chain carries TRBV20-1 and TRBJ2-1; TRBD2 might be the D (6 bases). This CDR3 has 15 amino acids. Germline assignment: CDR1 DFQATT and CDR2 SNEGSKA (reference sequence). The V end was cut by 5 bases, the J end by 4 bases, with 18 bases between. The CDR3: CSASPRDFSYNEQFF. CDR3 in DNA: TGCAGTGCTTCTCCCCGGGACTTCTCTTACAATGAGCAGTTCTTC.

This chain joins TRBV12-3 or TRBV12-4 and TRBJ2-1, with 11 bases identical to TRBD2. The CDR3 runs 15 residues. After removal of 6 bases from V and 4 bases from J, the junction contained 5 bases not matched to a gene. CDR3 DNA: TGTGCCAGCAGGCTAGCGGGAGGTATATACAATGAGCAGTTCTTC. Amino acids: CASRLAGGIYNEQFF.

The sample holds a few counts of this clonotype. The chain recombines TRBV9 with TRBJ2-2; D unresolved. The CDR3 sequence is 15 residues long. Germline values: CDR1 SGDLS, CDR2 YYNGEE. Trimming stripped 0 bases from V and 1 base from J, with 7 bases between. The CDR3 reads CASSVGALNTGELFF. The CDR3 DNA follows: TGTGCCAGCAGCGTAGGGGCACTGAACACCGGGGAGCTGTTTTTT.

The chain recombines TRBV12-3 or TRBV12-4 with TRBJ2-2; no clear D. The V end was cut by 7 bases, the J end by 4 bases, with 10 bases between. The CDR3 has 13 residues. The CDR3 DNA is TGTGCCAGCACCTTGGTCGGCACCGGGGAGCTGTTTTTT. Protein: CASTLVGTGELFF.

The chain has TRBV7-2 and TRBJ2-7; 8 nucleotides match TRBD2. V shed 3 bases, J shed 3 bases, and the junction held 7 bases outside the gene matches. There are 15 residues in the CDR3. Germline V lookup: CDR1 SGHTA, CDR2 FQGNSA. CDR3 amino acids: CASSFSGVGVYEQYF. As DNA, the CDR3 is TGTGCCAGCAGCTTTAGCGGGGTCGGGGTCTACGAGCAGTACTTC.

V gene TRBV6-1 combines with J gene TRBJ2-1; D unclear. V lost 7 bases and J lost 7, with 11 bases in between. The CDR3 totals 12 residues. Germline assignment: CDR1 MNHNS and CDR2 SASEGT. CDR3 bases: TGTGCCAGCACTGAGCTTTGGAATGAGCAGTTCTTC. Encoded protein: CASTELWNEQFF.

Written as DNA, the CDR3 is TGCGCCAGCAGGTATAGGACAGCGAACACTGAAGCTTTCTTT. It translates to CASRYRTANTEAFF. This chain uses TRBV10-2 with TRBJ1-1, with D possibly matching TRBD1 (6 bases). Trimming left V 6 bases short and J 1 base short, with 12 bases between. The germline CDR1 and CDR2 sequences are WSHSY and SAAADI. This CDR3 is 14 amino acids long.

The V call is TRBV7-2, the J call TRBJ2-1, with D maybe TRBD2 (5 bases). The V end was cut by 5 bases, the J end by 7 bases, with 15 bases between. This CDR3 is 14 amino acids long. Germline loops: CDR1 SGHTA, CDR2 FQGNSA. CDR3 region: CASSTPSLVNEQFF. CDR3 bases: TGTGCCAGCAGCACGCCTTCACTAGTTAATGAGCAGTTCTTC.

The V and J genes are TRBV7-2 and TRBJ1-4; 8 nucleotides agree with TRBD1. The CDR3 runs 15 residues. J gave up 2 bases and V 1 base, and 0 bases lay outside the gene matches. Germline V gives CDR1 SGHTA, CDR2 FQGNSA. CDR3 region: CASSLDRGTNEKLFF. CDR3 nucleotides: TGTGCCAGCAGCTTAGACAGGGGGACTAATGAAAAACTGTTTTTT.

The sample holds many counts of this clonotype. This chain connects TRBV6-5 to TRBJ2-3; no clear D. Germline V gene lookup returns CDR1 MNHEY and CDR2 SVGAGI. V lost 4 bases and J 6 bases, leaving 11 bases between the germline ends. CDR3 size: 13 residues. The CDR3 is CASSFYRSDTQYF. For the CDR3, the DNA is TGTGCCAGCAGTTTTTACCGATCCGATACGCAGTATTTT.